The source of this T cell receptor (beta chain) is a study of blood T cell repertoires in COVID-19. At the level of the study: The analysed material was cDNA or gDNA that came from T cells, B-cell-depleted T cells, or PBMCs.

The protocol was immunoSEQ multiplex PCR, while the TCRdb copy is restricted to in-frame clones and leaves out a portion. The top ten hold 10% to 15% of the sample, which has 150,000 to 200,000 clones, roughly 80% seen once. Germline V gene lookup returns CDR1 MDHEN and CDR2 SYDVKM. V lost 3 bases to trimming and J lost 0 bases, with 9 bases between them. The CDR3 length is 14 residues. The TCR comes from a woman of 80 years or more with COVID-19, enrolled during active disease. V gene TRBV28 combines with J gene TRBJ2-7; maybe TRBD1 (6 bases). The sample consisted of peripheral blood. The CDR3 nucleotides are TGTGCCAGCAGTTTTACAGGGCTCTCCTACGAGCAGTACTTC. Translation gives CASSFTGLSYEQYF.